The clone carrying this T cell receptor (beta chain) has a count of ten or more. Its specificity is not known. This CDR3 is built from 16 residues. J was trimmed by 4 bases and V by 4 bases; bases with no gene match: 8. Germline lookup yields CDR1 LGHNA and CDR2 YNFKEQ. This specimen comes from a study of CD8 T cells in ankylosing spondylitis. Findings and caveats of the study: Reportedly, matched ankylosing spondylitis synovial fluid was significantly enriched for disease-linked clones.

Making the TCR beta libraries involved quantitative 5'-RACE with molecular barcodes. TCRdb ran MiXCR on the 5' RACE reads and lists one entry per CDR3 protein. The profile shows under 35,000 distinct CDR3 sequences, more than 5.5% of them singletons. The sequence was collected from a male donor with ankylosing spondylitis or in good health (not recorded which). J is TRBJ2-3 and V is TRBV4-2, with TRBD2 matching 10 bases. Input material: blood, either unsorted or a sorted T cell fraction (not recorded which). Here the CDR3 reads CASSRELAGLADTQYF. The DNA for the CDR3 is TGTGCCAGCAGCCGCGAACTAGCGGGATTGGCAGATACGCAGTATTTT.